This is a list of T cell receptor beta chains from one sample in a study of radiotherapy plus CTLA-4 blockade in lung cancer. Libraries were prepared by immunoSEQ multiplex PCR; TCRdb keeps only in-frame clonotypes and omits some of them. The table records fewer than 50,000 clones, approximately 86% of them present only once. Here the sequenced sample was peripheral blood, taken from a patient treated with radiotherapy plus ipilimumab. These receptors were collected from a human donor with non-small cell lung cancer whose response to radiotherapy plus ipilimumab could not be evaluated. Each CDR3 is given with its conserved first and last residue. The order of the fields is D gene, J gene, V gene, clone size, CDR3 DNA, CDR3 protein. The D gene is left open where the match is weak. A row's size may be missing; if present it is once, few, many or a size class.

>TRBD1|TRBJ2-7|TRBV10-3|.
TGTGCCATCAGTAGGACAGGGTCCCCCTACGAGCAGTACTTC
CAISRTGSPYEQYF
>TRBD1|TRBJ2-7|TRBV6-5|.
TGTGCCAGCAACGACAGGGGCCACGAGCAGTACTTC
CASNDRGHEQYF
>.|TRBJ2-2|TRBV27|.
TGTGCCAGCAGTTTGGAGCGATGGGGGGAGCTGTTTTTT
CASSLERWGELFF
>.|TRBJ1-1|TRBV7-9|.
TGTGCCAGCAGCTCTAACAGGAGAGGAGCTTTCTTT
CASSSNRRGAFF
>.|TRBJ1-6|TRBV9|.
TGTGCCAGCAGCGTAGGGGCTTCAGGTCGGATATATAATTCACCCCTCCACTTT
CASSVGASGRIYNSPLHF
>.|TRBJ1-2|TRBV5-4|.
TGTGCCAGCAGCTTGGATACAGGGCTGGATGGCTACACCTTC
CASSLDTGLDGYTF
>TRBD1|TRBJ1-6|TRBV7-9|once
TGTGCCAGCAGCTTAGAAACGGGACAGGGGAATTCACCCCTCCACTTT
CASSLETGQGNSPLHF
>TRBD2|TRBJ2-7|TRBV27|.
TGTGCCAGCAGTTTGTGGTTTAGCGGGAGGATTTTCTCGGACGAGCAGTACTTC
CASSLWFSGRIFSDEQYF
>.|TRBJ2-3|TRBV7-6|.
TGTGCCAGCAGCCCCTCCACAGATACGCAGTATTTT
CASSPSTDTQYF
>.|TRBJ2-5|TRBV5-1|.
TGCGCCAGCGCCTACCGCGGGGCCCAAGAGACCCAGTACTTC
CASAYRGAQETQYF
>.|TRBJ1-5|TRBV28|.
TGTGCCAGCAGTCTGATCAGCCTACGGCAGGGAAACAATCAGCCCCAGCATTTT
CASSLISLRQGNNQPQHF
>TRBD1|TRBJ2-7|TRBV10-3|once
TGTGCCATCAGTGATGACAGGGGCCGCCGGTGGGAGCAGTACTTC
CAISDDRGRRWEQYF
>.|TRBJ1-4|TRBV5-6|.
TGTGCCAGCAGCCCCCACCGGAATGAAAAACTGTTTTTT
CASSPHRNEKLFF
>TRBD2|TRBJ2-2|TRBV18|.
TGTGCCAGCTCCCCGGGACTAGCGGGAGTAACCACCGGGGAGCTGTTTTTT
CASSPGLAGVTTGELFF
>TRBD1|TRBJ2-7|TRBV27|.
TGTGCCAGCAGATCTACCGGGACAGCTATCTACGAGCAGTACTTC
CASRSTGTAIYEQYF
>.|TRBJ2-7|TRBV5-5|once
TGTGCCAGCAGCTCGACCCCTGCGGGCTACGAGCAGTACTTC
CASSSTPAGYEQYF
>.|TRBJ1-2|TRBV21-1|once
TGTGCCAGCAGTCGGGACAAAGGGCTGGGCTATGGCTACACCTTC
CASSRDKGLGYGYTF
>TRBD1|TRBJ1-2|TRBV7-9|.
TGTGCCAGCACCGGGACAGGATCCTATGGCTACACCTTC
CASTGTGSYGYTF
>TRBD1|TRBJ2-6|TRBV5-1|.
TGCGCCAGCAGCTTGAACCCAACAGGGGCTGGGGCCAACGTCCTGACTTTC
CASSLNPTGAGANVLTF
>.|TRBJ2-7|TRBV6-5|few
TGTGCCAGCAGTTACGTCGGGAACGAGCAGTACTTC
CASSYVGNEQYF
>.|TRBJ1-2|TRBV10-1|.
TGCGCCAGCAGCCCTGCCAGAGGGATCTATGGCTACACCTTC
CASSPARGIYGYTF
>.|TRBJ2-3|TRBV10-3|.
TGTGCCATCAGTGAGTACGCGGCCGGCACAGATACGCAGTATTTT
CAISEYAAGTDTQYF
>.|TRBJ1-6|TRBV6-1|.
TGTGCCAGCAGCCGGGAGGCCTATAATTCACCCCTCCACTTT
CASSREAYNSPLHF
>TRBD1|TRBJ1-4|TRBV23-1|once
TGCGCCAGCAGTCTACAGGGGGGAAGTGAAAAACTGTTTTTT
CASSLQGGSEKLFF
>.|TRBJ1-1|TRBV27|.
TGTGCCAGCAGTTTTCTCGGGGGACTGCGGGGGAACACTGAAGCTTTCTTT
CASSFLGGLRGNTEAFF
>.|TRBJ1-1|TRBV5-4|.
TGTGCCAGCAGCCCCGACTCGGCTGTGAACACTGAAGCTTTCTTT
CASSPDSAVNTEAFF
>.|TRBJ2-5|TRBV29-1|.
TGCAGCGTTGAAGTCCTACTTGGGGCAGGGAAACAAGAGACCCAGTACTTC
CSVEVLLGAGKQETQYF
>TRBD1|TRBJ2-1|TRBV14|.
TGTGCCAGCAGCCCCTGGGACAGATACTTTTTAAACAATGAGCAGTTCTTC
CASSPWDRYFLNNEQFF
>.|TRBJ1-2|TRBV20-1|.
TGCAGTGCTAGAGTACAGGCGGGCTACACCTTC
CSARVQAGYTF
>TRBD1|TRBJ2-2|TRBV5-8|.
TGTGCCAGCAGCTTGATGGACAGGGACACCGGGGAGCTGTTTTTT
CASSLMDRDTGELFF
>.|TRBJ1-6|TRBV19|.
TGTGCCAGTACCACCGGGACTTCCAATTCACCCCTCCACTTT
CASTTGTSNSPLHF
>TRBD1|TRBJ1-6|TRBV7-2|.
TGTGCCAGCAGGGGATGGGGACAGGTTAATTCACCCCTCCACTTT
CASRGWGQVNSPLHF
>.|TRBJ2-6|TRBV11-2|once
TGTGCCAGCAGCTTACCCGGGGTGGGAATTGGGGCCAACGTCCTGACTTTC
CASSLPGVGIGANVLTF
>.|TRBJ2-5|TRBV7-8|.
TGTGCCAGCAGCTTGTTTTCTGGGGGCGACTACGGGGAGACCCAGTACTTC
CASSLFSGGDYGETQYF
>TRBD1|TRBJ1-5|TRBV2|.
TGTGCCAGCAGCTACCAACAGGGGTACAATCAGCCCCAGCATTTT
CASSYQQGYNQPQHF
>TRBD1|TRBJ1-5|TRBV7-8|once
TGTGCCAGCAGCCGGGACAGGAATCAGCCCCAGCATTTT
CASSRDRNQPQHF
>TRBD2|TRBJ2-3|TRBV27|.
TGTGCCAGCAGCCTTAGCGGGGAGGGGACAGATACGCAGTATTTT
CASSLSGEGTDTQYF
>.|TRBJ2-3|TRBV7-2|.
TGTGCCAGCAGCTTTAGTTACACAGATACGCAGTATTTT
CASSFSYTDTQYF
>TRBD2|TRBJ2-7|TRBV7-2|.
TGTGCCAGCAGCTTAACTAGCGGAGCCTCCTACGAGCAGTACTTC
CASSLTSGASYEQYF